The subject of this entry is one T cell receptor beta chain. Its antigen specificity is not known. No base-level quality is on record; no much larger clone is a single base apart. From cysteine to phenylalanine, the CDR3 is 13 amino acids long. The kept DNA is CDR3 alone, 39 bases in frame from the first base. Per the germline V gene (reference sequence), SGHKS is the CDR1 and YYEKEE is the CDR2. V loses 2 bases at its end and J loses 8 bases; junction bases beyond the gene matches: 3. This entry belongs to a study of immune cell composition in non-small cell lung cancer (dated by TCRdb to about 2017). Study-wide context: Histologic subtype was assigned using H&E plus p63, CK5, Napsin A and TTF-1 immunohistochemistry, mainly lung adenocarcinoma or squamous cell carcinoma. The subtype comparisons left out four tumour specimens with TCR-beta data because those specimens were rare histological subtypes. Supplementary cohort #1 consisted of some eleven lung adenocarcinoma cases with paired tumour/lung TCR-beta sequencing and with TIL populations generated to assess tumour reactivity. TCR-beta sequencing (Adaptive Biotechnologies) was performed on a few dozen paired NSCLC tumour and non-adjacent lung specimens plus 26 tumour-only specimens. The research as a whole found: The reactivity cohort contained only 10 or so cases, and the tumour-reactive clones were not shown to have sequences in common with the dominant in vivo tumour-associated clones. No significant correlation was found between tumour TCR-beta clonality and smoking pack-years. In under 13 adenocarcinoma cases, maximal tumour-associated clone frequency correlated strongly with TIL tumour reactivity, whereas overall clonality did not. Nearly half of NSCLC cases had tumour-associated clones >0.5%, with approximately 80% of squamous carcinomas showing such clones compared with under 35% of adenocarcinomas.

A two-step multiplex PCR was used to amplify TCR-beta CDR3 regions from genomic DNA, and Illumina-compatible adaptors were added in the second step. TCR-beta immunosequencing was carried out on an Illumina platform through the commercial immunoSEQ service. The original methods were these. Repertoires were summarised as Top 10 Clones, the percentage of T-cell templates from the ten most frequent sequences, and productive clonality. Productive clonality had a range of 0 to 1, where 1 means a monoclonal population. Sequences comprising at least 0.1% of tumour T-cell templates but absent from matched non-adjacent lung were defined as tumour-associated clones and were identified via log10 scatter plots. Student's t-tests were used for two-group comparisons, ANOVA for comparisons across stages, and linear regression for relationships, with analyses done in GraphPad Prism7 and R. TCRdb took over this immuneACCESS table, retaining in-frame rearrangements with V and J assigned. Such tables are incomplete; in checked studies, under half of the missing clones stem from an unresolved V gene, and the remainder is unexplained. That table supplies the V and J calls and clone size; D and trimming were determined from the DNA. For this sample there are about 8,700 clones; 67% appear just once. The ten largest make up about 25% of the sample.

Normal lung samples were non-adjacent lung tissue taken as far from the tumour as possible, at least 3 cm away, from the same patient. Genomic DNA was extracted with the QIAamp DNA kit from frozen aliquots of unsorted single-cell suspensions. Tissues arrived within 2 hours of resection and were immediately processed into single-cell suspensions. Tissue was mechanically dissociated and enzymatically digested with DNase I, collagenase I and hyaluronidase for roughly 28 minutes at 37 °C, then filtered and RBC-lysed. In this chain, TRBV5-5 is recombined with TRBJ2-1; TRBD1 agrees with 8 junctional bases. The TCR originated in a human donor with non-small cell lung cancer. The specimen sequenced was non-adjacent lung tissue. CDR3 sequence: CASSFGQGDEQFF. The DNA is TGTGCCAGCAGCTTCGGACAGGGCGATGAGCAGTTCTTC.